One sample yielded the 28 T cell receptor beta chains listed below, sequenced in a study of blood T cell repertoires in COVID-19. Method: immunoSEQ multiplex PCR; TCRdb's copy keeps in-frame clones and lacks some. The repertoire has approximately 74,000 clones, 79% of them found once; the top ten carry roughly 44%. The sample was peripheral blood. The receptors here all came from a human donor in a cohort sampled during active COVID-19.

CDR3 amino acids: CASSITTGSLGETQYF. The CDR3 DNA sequence: TGTGCCAGCAGCATAACCACCGGGAGCCTAGGGGAGACCCAGTACTTC. V gene TRBV11-3 combines with J gene TRBJ2-5, with a possible D match to TRBD2 (6 bases). The CDR3 sequence is 16 residues long. Germline V gene sequence: CDR1 SGHNT, CDR2 YENEEA. Trimming took off 5 bases at V and 5 bases at J, with 21 bases between the two ends.

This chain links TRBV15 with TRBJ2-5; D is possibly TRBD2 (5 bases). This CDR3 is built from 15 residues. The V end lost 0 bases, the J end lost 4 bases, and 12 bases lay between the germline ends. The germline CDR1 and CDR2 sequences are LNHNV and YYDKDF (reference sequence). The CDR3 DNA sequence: TGTGCCACCAGCAGAGATAGGCTAGCTGGAGAGACCCAGTACTTC. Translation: CATSRDRLAGETQYF. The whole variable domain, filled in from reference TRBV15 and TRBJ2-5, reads DAMVIQNPRYQVTQFGKPVTLSCSQTLNHNVMYWYQQKSSQAPKLLFHYYDKDFNNEADTPDNFQSRRPNTSFCFLDIRSPGLGDTAMYLCATSRDRLAGETQYFGPGTRLLVL.

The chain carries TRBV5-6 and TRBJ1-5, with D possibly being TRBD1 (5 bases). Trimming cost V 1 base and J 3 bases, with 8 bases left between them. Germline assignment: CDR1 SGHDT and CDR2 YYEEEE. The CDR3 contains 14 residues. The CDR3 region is CASSLLRANQPQHF. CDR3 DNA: TGTGCCAGCAGCTTGCTCAGGGCCAATCAGCCCCAGCATTTT.

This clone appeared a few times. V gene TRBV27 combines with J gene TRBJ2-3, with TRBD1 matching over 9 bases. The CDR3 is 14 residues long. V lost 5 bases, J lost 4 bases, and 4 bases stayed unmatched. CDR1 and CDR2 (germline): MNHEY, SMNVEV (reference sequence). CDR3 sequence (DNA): TGTGCCAGCAGTCAGCGACAGGGGGCAGATACGCAGTATTTT. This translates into CASSQRQGADTQYF.

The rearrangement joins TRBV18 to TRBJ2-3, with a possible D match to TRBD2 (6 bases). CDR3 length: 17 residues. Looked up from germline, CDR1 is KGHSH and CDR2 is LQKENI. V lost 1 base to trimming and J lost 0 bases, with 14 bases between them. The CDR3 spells CASSPQEGGASTDTQYF. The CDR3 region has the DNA TGTGCCAGCTCACCACAGGAGGGCGGGGCTAGCACAGATACGCAGTATTTT.

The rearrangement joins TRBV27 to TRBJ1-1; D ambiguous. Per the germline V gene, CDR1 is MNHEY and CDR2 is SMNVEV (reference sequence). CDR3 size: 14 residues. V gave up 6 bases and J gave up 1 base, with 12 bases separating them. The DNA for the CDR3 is TGTGCCAGCAGGATCTGGGCTGGGAACACTGAAGCTTTCTTT. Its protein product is CASRIWAGNTEAFF.

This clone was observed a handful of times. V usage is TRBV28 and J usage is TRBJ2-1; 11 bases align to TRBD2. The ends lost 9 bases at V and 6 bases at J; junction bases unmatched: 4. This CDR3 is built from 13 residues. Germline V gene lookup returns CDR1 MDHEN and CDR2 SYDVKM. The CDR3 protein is CASTSGSFNEQFF. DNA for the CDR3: TGTGCCAGTACTAGCGGGAGCTTCAATGAGCAGTTCTTC.

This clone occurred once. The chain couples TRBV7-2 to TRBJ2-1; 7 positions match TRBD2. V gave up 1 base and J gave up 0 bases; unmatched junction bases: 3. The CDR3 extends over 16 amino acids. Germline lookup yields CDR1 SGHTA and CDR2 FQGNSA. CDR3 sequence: CASSLGEGLSYNEQFF. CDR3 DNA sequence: TGTGCCAGCAGCTTAGGGGAGGGCCTCTCCTACAATGAGCAGTTCTTC.

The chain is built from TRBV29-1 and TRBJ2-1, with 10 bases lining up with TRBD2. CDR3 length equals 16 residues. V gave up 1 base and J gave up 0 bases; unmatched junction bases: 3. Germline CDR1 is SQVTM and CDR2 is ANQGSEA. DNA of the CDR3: TGCAGCGTTGAAGCCGAGCGGGGGGGCTCCTACAATGAGCAGTTCTTC. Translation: CSVEAERGGSYNEQFF.

The CDR3, as DNA: TGTGCCAGCAGCTCCTGGACTGGCAATGAGCAGTTCTTC. It specifies CASSSWTGNEQFF. The chain combines TRBV5-8 with TRBJ2-1; a weak D match, TRBD2 (5 bases). V lost 3 bases and J 6 bases, leaving 10 bases between the germline ends. The germline CDR1 and CDR2 sequences are SGHTS and YDEGEE. The CDR3 is 13 amino acids.

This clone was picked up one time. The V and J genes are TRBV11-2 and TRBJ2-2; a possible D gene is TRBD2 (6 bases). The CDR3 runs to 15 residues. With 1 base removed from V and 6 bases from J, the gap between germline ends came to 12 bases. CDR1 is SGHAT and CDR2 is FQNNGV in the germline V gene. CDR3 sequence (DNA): TGTGCCAGCAGCTTAGCTGGCGGGGACTCCGGGGAGCTGTTTTTT. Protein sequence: CASSLAGGDSGELFF.

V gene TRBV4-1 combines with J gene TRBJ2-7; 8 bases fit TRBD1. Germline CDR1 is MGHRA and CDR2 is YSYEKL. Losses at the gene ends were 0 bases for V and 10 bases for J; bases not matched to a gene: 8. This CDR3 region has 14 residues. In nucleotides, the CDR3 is TGCGCCAGCAGCCAAGATAGGGACAGGACCGTACAGTACTTC. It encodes CASSQDRDRTVQYF.

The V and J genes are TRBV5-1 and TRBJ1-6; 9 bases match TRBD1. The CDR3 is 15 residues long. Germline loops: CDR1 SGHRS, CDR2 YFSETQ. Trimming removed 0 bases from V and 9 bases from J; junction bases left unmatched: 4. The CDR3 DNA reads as TGCGCCAGCAGCTTGGAGGGACAGGGTGGTTCACCCCTCCACTTT. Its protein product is CASSLEGQGGSPLHF.

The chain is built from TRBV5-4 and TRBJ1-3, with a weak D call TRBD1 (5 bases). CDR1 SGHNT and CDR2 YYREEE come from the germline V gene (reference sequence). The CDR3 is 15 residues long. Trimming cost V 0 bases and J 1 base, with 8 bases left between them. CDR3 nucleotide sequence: TGTGCCAGCAGCTTGGTCGGGGGGTCTGGAAACACCATATATTTT. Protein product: CASSLVGGSGNTIYF. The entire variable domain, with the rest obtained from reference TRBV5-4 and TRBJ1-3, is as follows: ETGVTQSPTHLIKTRGQQVTLRCSSQSGHNTVSWYQQALGQGPQFIFQYYREEENGRGNFPPRFSGLQFPNYSSELNVNALELDDSALYLCASSLVGGSGNTIYFGEGSWLTVV.

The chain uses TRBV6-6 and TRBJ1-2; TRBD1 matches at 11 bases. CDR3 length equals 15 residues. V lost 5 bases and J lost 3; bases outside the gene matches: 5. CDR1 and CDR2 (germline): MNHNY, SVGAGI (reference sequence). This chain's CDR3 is CASSDLGQGDYGYTF. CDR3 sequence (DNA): TGTGCCAGCAGTGATCTGGGACAGGGGGACTATGGCTACACCTTC.

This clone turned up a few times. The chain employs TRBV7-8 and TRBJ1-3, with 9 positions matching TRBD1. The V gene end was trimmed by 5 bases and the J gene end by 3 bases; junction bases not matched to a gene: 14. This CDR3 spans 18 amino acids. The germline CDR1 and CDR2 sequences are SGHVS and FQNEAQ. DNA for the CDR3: TGTGCCAGCAGCATGACGGGACAGGGTCCAGGAGGTGGAAACACCATATATTTT. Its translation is CASSMTGQGPGGGNTIYF.

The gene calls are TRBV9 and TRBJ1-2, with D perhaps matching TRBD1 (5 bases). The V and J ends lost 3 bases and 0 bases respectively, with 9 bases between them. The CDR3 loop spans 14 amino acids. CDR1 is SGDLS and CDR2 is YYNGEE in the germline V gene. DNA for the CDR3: TGTGCCAGCAGCGGGACATCCACTAACTATGGCTACACCTTC. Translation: CASSGTSTNYGYTF.

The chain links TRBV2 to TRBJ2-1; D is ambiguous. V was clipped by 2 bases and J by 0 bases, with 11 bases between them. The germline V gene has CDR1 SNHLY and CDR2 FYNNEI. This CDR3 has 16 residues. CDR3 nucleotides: TGTGCCAGCAGTGAACTCCCCCATAGCTCCTACAATGAGCAGTTCTTC. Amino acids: CASSELPHSSYNEQFF.

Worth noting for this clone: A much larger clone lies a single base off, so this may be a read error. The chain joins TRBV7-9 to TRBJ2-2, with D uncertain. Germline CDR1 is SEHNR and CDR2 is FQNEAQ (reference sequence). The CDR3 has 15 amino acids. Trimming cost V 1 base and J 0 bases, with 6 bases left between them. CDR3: CASSLGHSNTGELFF. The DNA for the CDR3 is TGTGCCAGCAGCTTAGGACATTCGAACACCGGGGAGCTGTTTTTT. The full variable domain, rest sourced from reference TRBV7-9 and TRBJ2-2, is DTGVSQNPRHKITKRGQNVTFRCDPISEHNRLYWYRQTLGQGPEFLTYFQNEAQLEKSRLLSDRFSAERPKGSFSTLEIQRTEQGDSAMYLCASSLGHSNTGELFFGEGSRLTVL.

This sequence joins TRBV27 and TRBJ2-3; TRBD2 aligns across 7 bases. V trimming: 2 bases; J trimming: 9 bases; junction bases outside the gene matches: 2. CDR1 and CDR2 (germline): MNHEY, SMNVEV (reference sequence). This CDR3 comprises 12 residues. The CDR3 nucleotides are TGTGCCAGCAGTTTAATCGGGGGGACGCAGTATTTT. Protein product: CASSLIGGTQYF.

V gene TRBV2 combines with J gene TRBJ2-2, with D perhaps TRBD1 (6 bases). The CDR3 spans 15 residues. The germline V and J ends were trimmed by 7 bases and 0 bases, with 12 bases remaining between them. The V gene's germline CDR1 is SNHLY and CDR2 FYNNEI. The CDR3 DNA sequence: TGTGCCAGCATTAGGAACAGGGCGAACACCGGGGAGCTGTTTTTT. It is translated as CASIRNRANTGELFF.

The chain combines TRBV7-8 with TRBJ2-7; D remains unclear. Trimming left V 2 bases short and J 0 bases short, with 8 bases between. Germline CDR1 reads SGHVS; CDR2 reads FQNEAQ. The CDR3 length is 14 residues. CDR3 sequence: CASSLMAASYEQYF. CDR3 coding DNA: TGTGCCAGCAGCTTAATGGCGGCCTCCTACGAGCAGTACTTC.

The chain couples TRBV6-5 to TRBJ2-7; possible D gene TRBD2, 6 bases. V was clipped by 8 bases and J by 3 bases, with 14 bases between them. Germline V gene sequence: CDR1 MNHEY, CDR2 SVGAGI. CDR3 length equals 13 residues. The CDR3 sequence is CASGPAGLYEQYF. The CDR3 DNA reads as TGTGCCAGCGGTCCCGCGGGGCTCTACGAGCAGTACTTC.

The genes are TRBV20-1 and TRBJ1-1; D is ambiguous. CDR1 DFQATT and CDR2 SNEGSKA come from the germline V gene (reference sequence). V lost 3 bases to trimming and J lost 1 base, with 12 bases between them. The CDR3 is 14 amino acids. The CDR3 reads CSASRGYGNTEAFF. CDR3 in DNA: TGCAGTGCTAGTCGGGGATATGGGAACACTGAAGCTTTCTTT.

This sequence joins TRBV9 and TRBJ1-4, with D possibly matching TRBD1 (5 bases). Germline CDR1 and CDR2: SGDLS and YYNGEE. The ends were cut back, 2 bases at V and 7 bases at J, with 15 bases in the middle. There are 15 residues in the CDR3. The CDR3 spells CASSVQGAPSEKLFF. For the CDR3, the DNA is TGTGCCAGCAGCGTTCAAGGGGCGCCGAGTGAAAAACTGTTTTTT.

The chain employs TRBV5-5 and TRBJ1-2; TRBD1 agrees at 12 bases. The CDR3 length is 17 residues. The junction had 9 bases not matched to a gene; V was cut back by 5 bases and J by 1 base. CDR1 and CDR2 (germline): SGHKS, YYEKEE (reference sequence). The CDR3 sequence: CASRGTGGAGHNYGYTF. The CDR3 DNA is TGTGCCAGCAGAGGGACAGGGGGCGCGGGGCATAACTATGGCTACACCTTC.

In DNA form, the CDR3 reads TGTGCCAGCAGCTCCGGCGGGGAGAGATATGAAAAACTGTTTTTT. Translating it yields CASSSGGERYEKLFF. The V gene is TRBV7-8, the J gene TRBJ1-4; the D is unclear. This CDR3 is 15 amino acids long. V was pared by 4 bases and J by 6 bases, with 15 bases between. CDR1 and CDR2 (germline): SGHVS, FQNEAQ.

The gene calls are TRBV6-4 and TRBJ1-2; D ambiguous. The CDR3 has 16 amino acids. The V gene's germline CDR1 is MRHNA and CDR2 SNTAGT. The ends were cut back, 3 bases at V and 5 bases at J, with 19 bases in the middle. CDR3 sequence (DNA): TGTGCCAGCAGTGAGATTGCGGTGAGGATCCATTATGGCTACACCTTC. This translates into CASSEIAVRIHYGYTF.